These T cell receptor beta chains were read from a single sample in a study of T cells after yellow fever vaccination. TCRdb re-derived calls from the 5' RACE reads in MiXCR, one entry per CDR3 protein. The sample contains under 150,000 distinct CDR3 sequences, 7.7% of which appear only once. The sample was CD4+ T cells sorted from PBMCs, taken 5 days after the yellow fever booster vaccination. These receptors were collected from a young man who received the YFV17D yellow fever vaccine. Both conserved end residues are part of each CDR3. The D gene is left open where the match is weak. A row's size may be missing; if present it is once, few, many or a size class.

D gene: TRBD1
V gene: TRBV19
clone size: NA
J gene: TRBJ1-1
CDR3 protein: CASSNLRGHTEAFF
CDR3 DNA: TGTGCCAGTAGTAACTTAAGGGGGCACACTGAAGCTTTCTTT

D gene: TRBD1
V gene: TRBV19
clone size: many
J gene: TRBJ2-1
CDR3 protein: CASMPRAGQGNNEQFF
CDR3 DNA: TGTGCCAGTATGCCCCGTGCGGGACAGGGGAACAATGAGCAGTTCTTC

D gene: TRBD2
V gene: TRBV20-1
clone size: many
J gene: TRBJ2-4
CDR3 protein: CSAQKREGSLDIQYF
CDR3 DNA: TGCAGTGCCCAAAAGCGGGAGGGGAGTTTGGACATTCAGTACTTC

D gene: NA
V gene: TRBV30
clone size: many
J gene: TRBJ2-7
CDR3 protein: CAWSAGTQTYEQYF
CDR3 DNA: TGTGCCTGGAGTGCGGGGACCCAAACCTACGAGCAGTACTTC

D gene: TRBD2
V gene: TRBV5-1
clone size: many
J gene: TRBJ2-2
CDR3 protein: CASSEAGVLDTGELFF
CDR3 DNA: TGCGCCAGCAGCGAAGCGGGAGTTCTCGACACCGGGGAGCTGTTTTTT

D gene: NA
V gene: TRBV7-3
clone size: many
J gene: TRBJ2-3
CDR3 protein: CASSFIGADTQYF
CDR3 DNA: TGTGCCAGCAGCTTTATCGGAGCAGATACGCAGTATTTT

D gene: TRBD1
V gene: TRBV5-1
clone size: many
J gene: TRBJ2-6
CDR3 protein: CASSSGQGYTGANVLTF
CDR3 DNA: TGCGCCAGCAGCTCCGGACAGGGTTATACTGGGGCCAACGTCCTGACTTTC

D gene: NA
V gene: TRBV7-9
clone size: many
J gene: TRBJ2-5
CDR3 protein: CASSYSAGETQYF
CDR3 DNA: TGTGCCAGCAGCTATTCAGCAGGAGAGACCCAGTACTTC

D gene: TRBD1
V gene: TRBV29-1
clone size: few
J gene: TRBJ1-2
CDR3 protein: CSVGDRVSGYTF
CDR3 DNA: TGCAGCGTTGGGGACAGGGTATCTGGCTACACCTTC

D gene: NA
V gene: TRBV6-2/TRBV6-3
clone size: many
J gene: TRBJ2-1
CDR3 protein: CASTGSLALRGVF
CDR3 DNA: TGTGCCAGCACAGGAAGCCTAGCGCTACGAGGGGTCTTC

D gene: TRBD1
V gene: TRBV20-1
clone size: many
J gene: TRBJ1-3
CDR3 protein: CSARDSFFSGNTIYF
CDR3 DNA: TGCAGTGCCCGGGACAGCTTCTTCTCTGGAAACACCATATATTTT

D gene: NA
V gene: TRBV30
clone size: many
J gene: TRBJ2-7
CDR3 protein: CAWRLRNTPYEQYF
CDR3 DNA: TGTGCCTGGAGGCTCCGTAACACCCCCTACGAGCAGTACTTC

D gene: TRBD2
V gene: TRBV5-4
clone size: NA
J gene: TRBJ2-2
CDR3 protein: CASSPARGGNTGELFF
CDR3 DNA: TGTGCCAGCAGCCCCGCCCGGGGGGGGAACACCGGGGAGCTGTTTTTT

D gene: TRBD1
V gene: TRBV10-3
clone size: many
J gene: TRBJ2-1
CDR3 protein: CAISDPRQGGTGIEQFF
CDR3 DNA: TGTGCCATCAGTGACCCTCGACAGGGGGGCACGGGGATTGAGCAGTTCTTC

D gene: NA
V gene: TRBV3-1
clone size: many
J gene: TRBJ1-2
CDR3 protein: CASSQGRDGGYTF
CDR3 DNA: TGTGCCAGCAGCCAAGGCCGGGACGGTGGCTACACCTTC

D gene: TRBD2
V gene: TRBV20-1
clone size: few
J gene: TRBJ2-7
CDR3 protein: CSARDDTSGYSYEQYF
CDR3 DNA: TGCAGTGCTAGAGACGACACTAGCGGCTACTCCTACGAGCAGTACTTC

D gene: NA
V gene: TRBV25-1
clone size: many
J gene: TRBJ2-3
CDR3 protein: CASSGRFNTDTQYF
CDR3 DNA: TGTGCCAGCAGTGGGCGGTTCAACACAGATACGCAGTATTTT

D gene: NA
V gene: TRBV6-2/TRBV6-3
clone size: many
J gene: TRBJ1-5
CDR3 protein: CASGQLPYQPQHF
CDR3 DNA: TGTGCCAGCGGTCAGTTACCATATCAGCCCCAGCATTTT

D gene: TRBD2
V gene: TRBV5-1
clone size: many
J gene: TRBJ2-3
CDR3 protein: CASSSHSGRPPDTQYF
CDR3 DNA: TGCGCCAGCAGCTCTCATAGCGGGAGACCCCCAGATACGCAGTATTTT

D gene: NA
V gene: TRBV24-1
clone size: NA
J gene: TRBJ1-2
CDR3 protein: CATSDPGRGEGYTF
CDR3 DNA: TGTGCCACCAGTGATCCAGGGAGAGGAGAAGGCTACACCTTC

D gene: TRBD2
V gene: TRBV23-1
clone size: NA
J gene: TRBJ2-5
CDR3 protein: CASSPLAGTQETQYF
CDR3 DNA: TGCGCCAGCAGCCCCCTAGCGGGAACCCAAGAGACCCAGTACTTC

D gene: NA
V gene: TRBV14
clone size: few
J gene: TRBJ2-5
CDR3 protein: CASSQVASRKVETQYF
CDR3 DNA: TGTGCCAGCAGCCAAGTGGCTAGCCGGAAGGTGGAGACCCAGTACTTC

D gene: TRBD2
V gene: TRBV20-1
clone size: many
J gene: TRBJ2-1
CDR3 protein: CSARRREGRGIEQFF
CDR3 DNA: TGCAGTGCTAGACGGCGGGAGGGCCGGGGGATTGAGCAGTTCTTC

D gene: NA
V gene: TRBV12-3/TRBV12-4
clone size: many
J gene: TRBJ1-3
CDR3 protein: CASSVDFSGNTIYF
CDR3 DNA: TGTGCCAGCAGTGTCGACTTCTCTGGAAACACCATATATTTT

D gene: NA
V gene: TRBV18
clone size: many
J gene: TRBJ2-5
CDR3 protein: CASSPLQETQYF
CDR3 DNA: TGTGCCAGCAGCCCCCTCCAAGAGACCCAGTACTTC

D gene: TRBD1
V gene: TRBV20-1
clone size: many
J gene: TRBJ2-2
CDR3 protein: CSARDRGTGKAGELFF
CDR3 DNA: TGCAGTGCTAGAGATCGAGGGACAGGGAAGGCCGGGGAGCTGTTTTTT

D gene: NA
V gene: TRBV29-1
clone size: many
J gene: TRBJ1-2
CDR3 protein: CSVLSVYGYTF
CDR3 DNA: TGCAGCGTCCTCTCGGTCTATGGCTACACCTTC

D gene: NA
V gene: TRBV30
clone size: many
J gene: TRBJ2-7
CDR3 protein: CAWSDWTYEQYF
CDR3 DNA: TGTGCCTGGAGTGACTGGACCTACGAGCAGTACTTC

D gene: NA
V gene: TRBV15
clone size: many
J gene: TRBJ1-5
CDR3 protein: CATSRVQGPQHF
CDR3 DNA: TGTGCCACCAGCAGAGTCCAGGGACCTCAGCATTTT

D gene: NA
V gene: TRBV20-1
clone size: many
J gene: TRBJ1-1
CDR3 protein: CSAIPAGPQNTEAFF
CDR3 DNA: TGCAGTGCTATCCCTGCGGGACCGCAGAACACTGAAGCTTTCTTT

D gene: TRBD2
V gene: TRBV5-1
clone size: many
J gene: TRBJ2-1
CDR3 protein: CASSSNLIAGGPGEQFF
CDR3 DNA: TGCGCCAGCAGCTCCAACCTGATAGCGGGAGGGCCGGGTGAGCAGTTCTTC

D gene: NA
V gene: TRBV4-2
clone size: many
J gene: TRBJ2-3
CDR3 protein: CASSLEESDTQYF
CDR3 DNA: TGTGCCAGCAGCCTAGAAGAATCAGATACGCAGTATTTT

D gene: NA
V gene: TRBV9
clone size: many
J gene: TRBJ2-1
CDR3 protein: CASSVVSRYNEQFF
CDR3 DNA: TGTGCCAGCAGCGTAGTATCCAGGTACAATGAGCAGTTCTTC